The clone carrying this T cell receptor (beta chain) has a handful of counts. The antigen remains undetermined. The data derive from a study of early T cells in non-severe SARS-CoV-2 infection. Study summary: The study sequenced bulk RNA from unsorted whole blood, with chains unpaired. Study findings and constraints: Matching against VDJdb likely underestimated virus-specific expansions, favoring anti-spike CD8.

This CDR3 is built from 11 residues. The germline V gene has CDR1 MNHNS and CDR2 SASEGT. V was trimmed by 7 bases and J by 4 bases, leaving 7 bases between them. Unique molecular identifiers were added to individual cDNA molecules. TCRdb reprocessed the 5' RACE reads with MiXCR, giving one entry per CDR3 protein. The sample has about 69,000 distinct CDR3 sequences; about 10% are singletons. The chain links TRBV6-1 to TRBJ2-5; D possibly matches TRBD1 or TRBD2 (5 bases each). The receptor was derived from an adult who was a healthcare worker with PCR-confirmed SARS-CoV-2 infection or an uninfected control (not recorded which). This sample comprised whole blood, obtained at baseline. DNA of the CDR3: TGTGCCAGCAAGGGACGAGAGACCCAGTACTTC. Protein sequence: CASKGRETQYF.